This T cell receptor (beta chain) was retrieved from a study of blood T cell repertoires in COVID-19. About the research overall: Researchers got acute and convalescent COVID-19 samples from the United States, Italy and Spain.

The participants were between about 18 and 90 years old and came from under 25 US areas. Original processing notes: How many nucleated cells were present was estimated from reference gene primer amplification. Assay used: immunoSEQ multiplex PCR; TCRdb lists only in-frame clones, some missing. V and J calls and clone size are given by that table; D and trimming were obtained from the DNA. The data contain more than 250,000 clones, roughly four fifths of them singletons. The ends lost 7 bases at V and 2 bases at J; junction bases unmatched: 22. This CDR3 region has 19 residues. CDR1 GTSNPN and CDR2 SVGIG come from the germline V gene (reference sequence).

Specimen: PBMCs or T cells enriched from blood (not recorded which). The chain recombines TRBV30 with TRBJ2-2; 7 nucleotides match TRBD2. The source is a man between 35 and 55 years old who had been exposed to COVID-19. As DNA, the CDR3 is TGTGCCTTGGAGGGGTTGGGCCTTCGAAGAGCGGGAAACACCGGGGAGCTGTTTTTT. This sequence encodes CALEGLGLRRAGNTGELFF.